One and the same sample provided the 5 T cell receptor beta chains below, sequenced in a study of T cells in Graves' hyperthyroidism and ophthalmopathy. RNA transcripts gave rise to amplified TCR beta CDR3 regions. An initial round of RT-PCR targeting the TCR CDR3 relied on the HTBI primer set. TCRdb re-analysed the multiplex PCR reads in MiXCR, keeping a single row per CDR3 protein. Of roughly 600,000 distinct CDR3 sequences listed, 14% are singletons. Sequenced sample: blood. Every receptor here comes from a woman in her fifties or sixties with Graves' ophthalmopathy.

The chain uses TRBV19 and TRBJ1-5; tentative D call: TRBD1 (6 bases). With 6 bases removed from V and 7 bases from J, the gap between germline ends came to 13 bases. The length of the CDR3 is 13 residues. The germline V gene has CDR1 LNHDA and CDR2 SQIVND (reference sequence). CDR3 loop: CASSTQGWQPQHF. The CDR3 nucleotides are TGTGCCAGTAGCACACAGGGTTGGCAGCCCCAGCATTTT.

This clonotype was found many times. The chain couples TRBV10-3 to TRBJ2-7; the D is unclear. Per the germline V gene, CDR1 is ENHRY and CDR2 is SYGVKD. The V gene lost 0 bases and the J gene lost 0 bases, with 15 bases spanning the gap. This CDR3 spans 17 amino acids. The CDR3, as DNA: TGTGCCATCAGTGAGTCAAGTCGAGGTCCCCTCTCCTACGAGCAGTACTTC. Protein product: CAISESSRGPLSYEQYF.

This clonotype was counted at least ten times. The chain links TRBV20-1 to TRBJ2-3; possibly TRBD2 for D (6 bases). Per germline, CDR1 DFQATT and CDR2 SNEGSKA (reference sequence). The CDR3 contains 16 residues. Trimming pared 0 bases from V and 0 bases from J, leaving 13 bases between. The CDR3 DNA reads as TGCAGTGCTAGAGATGTGGCTAGCGATAGCACAGATACGCAGTATTTT. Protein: CSARDVASDSTDTQYF.

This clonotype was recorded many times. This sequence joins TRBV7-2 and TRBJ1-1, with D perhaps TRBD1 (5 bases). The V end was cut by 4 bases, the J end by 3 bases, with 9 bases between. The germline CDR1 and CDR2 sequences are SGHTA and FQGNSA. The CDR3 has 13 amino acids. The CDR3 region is CASSSDRDTEAFF. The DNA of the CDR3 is TGTGCCAGCAGCTCCGACAGAGACACTGAAGCTTTCTTT.

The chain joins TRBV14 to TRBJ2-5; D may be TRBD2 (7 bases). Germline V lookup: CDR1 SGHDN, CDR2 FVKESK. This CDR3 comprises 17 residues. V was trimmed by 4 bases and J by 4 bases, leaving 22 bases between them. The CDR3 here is CASSRVGGAPMGETQYF. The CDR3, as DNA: TGTGCCAGCAGCCGGGTAGGGGGGGCGCCTATGGGAGAGACCCAGTACTTC.